This entry is about one T cell receptor (beta chain). As yet, its antigen is unknown. One entry per CDR3 protein, called by TCRdb with MiXCR from the 5' RACE reads. Of nearly 110,000 distinct CDR3 sequences in the sample, 17% were seen once. The germline V gene encodes CDR1 KGHSY and CDR2 FQNENV. This CDR3 is built from 14 residues. V shed 10 bases and J shed 2 bases, with 18 bases lying between them. This entry comes from a study of T-cell memory formation after mild COVID-19. Findings and caveats of the study: Memory from before infection featured some responding clones, which suggests cross-reactive memory joined. Clonal second-wave expansions that peaked on day 37 had unconfirmed SARS-CoV-2 specificity.

Material for sequencing was PBMCs or a T cell subset sorted from them (not recorded which). This clonotype was obtained from an adult woman who had mild COVID-19 (a few samples of this study predate the infection). Cell type and time point are not known. This chain uses TRBV16 with TRBJ2-7; D is possibly TRBD1 (6 bases). The CDR3 here is CATRSIGGTYEQYF. In DNA form, the CDR3 reads TGTGCCACCCGGAGTATAGGGGGTACCTACGAGCAGTACTTC.